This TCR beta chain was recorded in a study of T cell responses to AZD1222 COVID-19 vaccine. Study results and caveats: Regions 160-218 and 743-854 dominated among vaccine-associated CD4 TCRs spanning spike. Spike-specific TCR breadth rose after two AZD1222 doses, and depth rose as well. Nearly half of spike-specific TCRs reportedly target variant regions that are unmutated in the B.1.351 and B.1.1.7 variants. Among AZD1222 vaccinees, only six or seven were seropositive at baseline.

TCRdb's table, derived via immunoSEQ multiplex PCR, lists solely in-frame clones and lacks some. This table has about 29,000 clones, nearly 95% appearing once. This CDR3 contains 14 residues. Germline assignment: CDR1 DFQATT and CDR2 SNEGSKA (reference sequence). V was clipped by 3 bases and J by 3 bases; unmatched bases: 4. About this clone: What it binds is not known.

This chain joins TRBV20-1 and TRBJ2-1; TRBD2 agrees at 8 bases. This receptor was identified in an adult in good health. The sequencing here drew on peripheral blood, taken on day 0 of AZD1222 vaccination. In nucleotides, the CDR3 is TGCAGTGCTAGTTCGGGAGGGGTCTACAATGAGCAGTTCTTC. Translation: CSASSGGVYNEQFF.